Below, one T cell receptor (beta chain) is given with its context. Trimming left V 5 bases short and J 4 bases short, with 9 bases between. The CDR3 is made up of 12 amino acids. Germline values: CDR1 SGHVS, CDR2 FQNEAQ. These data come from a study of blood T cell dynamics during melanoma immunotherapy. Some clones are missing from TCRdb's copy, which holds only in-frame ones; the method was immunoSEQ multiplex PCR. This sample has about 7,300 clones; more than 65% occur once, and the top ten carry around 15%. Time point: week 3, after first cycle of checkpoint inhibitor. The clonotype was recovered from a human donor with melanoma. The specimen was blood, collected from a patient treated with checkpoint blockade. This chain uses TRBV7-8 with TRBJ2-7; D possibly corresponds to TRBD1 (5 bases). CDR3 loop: CASSMTDYEQYF. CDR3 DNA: TGTGCCAGCAGCATGACAGATTACGAGCAGTACTTC.